This T cell receptor (beta chain) was identified during a study of response to subunit inactivated influenza vaccine. TCRdb re-analysed the RT-PCR reads in MiXCR, keeping a single row per CDR3 protein. Of hundreds of thousands of distinct CDR3 sequences in the sample, roughly 14% were seen once. V lost 6 bases, J lost 5 bases, and 8 bases lay in between. Germline V gene data show CDR1 as SGHAT and CDR2 as FQNNGV. The CDR3 totals 12 residues. The chain employs TRBV11-2 and TRBJ2-4; D remains ambiguous. The sequence was collected from a man aged 50 to 59 who received an inactivated influenza vaccine. The sequencing used PBMCs from blood, collected 11 to 12 days after vaccination. The CDR3, as DNA: TGTGCCAGCAGTCACACAGAAAACATTCAGTACTTC. It translates to CASSHTENIQYF. The full variable domain, rest sourced from reference TRBV11-2 and TRBJ2-4, is EAGVAQSPRYKIIEKRQSVAFWCNPISGHATLYWYQQILGQGPKLLIQFQNNGVVDDSQLPKDRFSAERLKGVDSTLKIQPAKLEDSAVYLCASSHTENIQYFGAGTRLSVL.